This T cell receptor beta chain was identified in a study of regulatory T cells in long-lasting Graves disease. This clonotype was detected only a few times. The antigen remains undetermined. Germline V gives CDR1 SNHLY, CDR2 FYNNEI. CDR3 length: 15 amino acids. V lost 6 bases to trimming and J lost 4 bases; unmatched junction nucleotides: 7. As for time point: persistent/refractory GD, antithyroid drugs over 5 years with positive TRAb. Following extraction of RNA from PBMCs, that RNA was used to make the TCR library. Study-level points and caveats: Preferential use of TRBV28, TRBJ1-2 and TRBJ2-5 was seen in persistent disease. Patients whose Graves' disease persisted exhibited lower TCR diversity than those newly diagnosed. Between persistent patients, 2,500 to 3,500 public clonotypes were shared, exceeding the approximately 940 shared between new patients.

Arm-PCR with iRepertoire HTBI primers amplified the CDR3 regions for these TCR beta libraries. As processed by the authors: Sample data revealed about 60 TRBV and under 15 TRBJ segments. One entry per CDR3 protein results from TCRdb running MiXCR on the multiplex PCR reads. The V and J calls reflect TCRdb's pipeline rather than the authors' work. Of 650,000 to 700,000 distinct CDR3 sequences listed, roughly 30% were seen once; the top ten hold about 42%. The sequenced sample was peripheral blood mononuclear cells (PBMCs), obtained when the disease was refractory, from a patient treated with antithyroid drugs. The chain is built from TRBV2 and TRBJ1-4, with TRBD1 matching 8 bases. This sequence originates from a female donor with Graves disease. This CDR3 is CASRKETGDNEKLFF. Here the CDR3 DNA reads TGTGCCAGCAGAAAAGAGACAGGGGATAATGAAAAACTGTTTTTT.